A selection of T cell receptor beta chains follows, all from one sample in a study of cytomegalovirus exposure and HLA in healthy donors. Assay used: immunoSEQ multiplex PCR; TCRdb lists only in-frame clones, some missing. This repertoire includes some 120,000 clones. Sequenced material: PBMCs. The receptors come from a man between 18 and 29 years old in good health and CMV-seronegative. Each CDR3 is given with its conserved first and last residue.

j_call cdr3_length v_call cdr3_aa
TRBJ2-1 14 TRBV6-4 CASRPEGLYNEQFF
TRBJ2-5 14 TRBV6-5 CASSKQKNGETQYF
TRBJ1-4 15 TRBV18 CASSPPGQENEKLFF
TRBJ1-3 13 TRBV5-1 CASSLGQGNTIYF
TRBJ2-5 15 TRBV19 CASRDGQGTQETQYF
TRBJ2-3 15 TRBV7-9 CASSSLAGARDTQYF
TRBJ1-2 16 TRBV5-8 CASSLRRTLRSYGYTF
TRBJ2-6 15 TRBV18 CASSPGQAGANVLTF
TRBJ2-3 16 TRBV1 CTSSQSWTEVTDTQYF
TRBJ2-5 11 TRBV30 CAWSVLETQYF
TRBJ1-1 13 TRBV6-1 CASSANTDTEAFF
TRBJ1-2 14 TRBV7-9 CASSLGQASYGYTF
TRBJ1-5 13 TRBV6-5 CASRGAGGQPQHF
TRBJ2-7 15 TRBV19 CASSIAGQETYEQYF
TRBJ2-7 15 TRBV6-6 CASSYGTGVSYEQYF
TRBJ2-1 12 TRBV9 CASQRGLNEQFF